The 12 T cell receptor beta chains below were found in one sample sequenced in a study of blood T cell repertoires in COVID-19. The method was immunoSEQ multiplex PCR; TCRdb's version includes in-frame clones alone and lacks a portion of them. Of 200,000 to 250,000 clones listed, around nine tenths are singletons. Material: PBMCs or T cells enriched from blood (not recorded which). The origin of the receptors is a man between 25 and 39 years old in a cohort exposed to, infected with or recovered from COVID-19 (not recorded which).

The chain links TRBV18 to TRBJ1-1; TRBD1 matches 8 bases. CDR3 size: 17 residues. Germline-derived CDR1 and CDR2 are KGHSH and LQKENI. Trimming at V came to 4 bases and at J to 3 bases, leaving 13 bases not matched to a gene. Here the CDR3 DNA reads TGTGCCAGCTCACTGCGCAACATGGACAGGGTACACACTGAAGCTTTCTTT. It specifies CASSLRNMDRVHTEAFF. The full variable domain, completed using reference TRBV18 and TRBJ1-1, is NAGVMQNPRHLVRRRGQEARLRCSPMKGHSHVYWYRQLPEEGLKFMVYLQKENIIDESGMPKERFSAEFPKEGPSILRIQQVVRGDSAAYFCASSLRNMDRVHTEAFFGQGTRLTVV.

For this clone: The sample contains more than one DNA sequence encoding this CDR3. The chain has TRBV5-1 and TRBJ2-1, with 12 bases aligning to TRBD2. The CDR3 loop spans 16 amino acids. The germline V gene has CDR1 SGHRS and CDR2 YFSETQ. V shed 0 bases, J shed 6 bases, and the junction held 4 bases outside the gene matches. The CDR3 reads CASSLVLAGGPNEQFF. The CDR3 bases are TGCGCCAGCAGCTTGGTTCTAGCGGGAGGGCCCAATGAGCAGTTCTTC.

The genes are TRBV5-4 and TRBJ2-7, with 9 positions matching TRBD2. From germline, CDR1 is SGHNT and CDR2 YYREEE (reference sequence). This CDR3 region has 14 residues. V lost 0 bases to trimming and J lost 7 bases; unmatched junction nucleotides: 5. The CDR3 DNA is TGTGCCAGCAGCTTGGGTAGCGGGAGTGGAGAGCAGTACTTC. Protein: CASSLGSGSGEQYF.

The rearrangement uses TRBV6-5 and TRBJ2-7; tentative D call: TRBD2 (6 bases). V lost 7 bases, J lost 6 bases, and 16 bases lay in between. The CDR3 totals 13 residues. Germline CDR1 MNHEY, CDR2 SVGAGI. The CDR3 DNA is TGTGCCAGCACCCTGGCGGGGTTGGGCGAGCAGTACTTC. Protein: CASTLAGLGEQYF.

This chain uses TRBV3-1 (or the pseudogene TRBV3-2) with TRBJ1-2; no clear D gene. The CDR3 is 12 residues long. Trimming pared 1 base from V and 8 bases from J, leaving 8 bases between. Per the germline V gene, CDR1 is LGHDT and CDR2 is YNNKEL (reference sequence). CDR3 sequence: CASSQAALGYTF. CDR3 bases: TGTGCCAGCAGCCAAGCTGCGCTGGGCTACACCTTC.

The chain joins TRBV28 to TRBJ2-2, with TRBD2 as a possible D gene (6 bases). With 6 bases removed from V and 5 bases from J, the gap between germline ends came to 19 bases. The CDR3 extends over 16 amino acids. The germline gives CDR1 MDHEN, CDR2 SYDVKM. The CDR3 loop reads CASSPIPGVFTGELFF. The CDR3 DNA sequence: TGTGCCAGCAGCCCCATCCCGGGGGTATTTACCGGGGAGCTGTTTTTT.

The CDR3 spells CASRSLAHTLGYTF. Written as DNA, the CDR3 is TGTGCCAGCAGGAGTCTAGCCCACACCTTGGGCTACACCTTC. The chain carries TRBV27 and TRBJ1-2; no clear D gene. The V end lost 6 bases, the J end lost 8 bases, and 19 bases lay between the germline ends. This CDR3 is 14 amino acids long. Per the germline V gene, CDR1 is MNHEY and CDR2 is SMNVEV (reference sequence).

CDR3 nucleotides: TGCGCCAGCAGCCTATACGGACTGATCACAGATACGCAGTATTTT. Its protein is CASSLYGLITDTQYF. This chain connects TRBV5-1 to TRBJ2-3; D may be TRBD2 (5 bases). From germline, CDR1 is SGHRS and CDR2 YFSETQ. The V and J ends lost 4 bases and 2 bases respectively, with 14 bases between them. The CDR3 totals 15 residues.

The chain uses TRBV28 and TRBJ1-1; TRBD1 matches at 10 bases. From germline, CDR1 is MDHEN and CDR2 SYDVKM. CDR3 length: 14 residues. V dropped 8 bases and J dropped 5; count of bases not matched to a gene: 8. The DNA of the CDR3 is TGTGCCAGCCCTGGGACAGGGGTCGGGACTGAAGCTTTCTTT. Protein sequence: CASPGTGVGTEAFF.

The chain uses TRBV9 and TRBJ2-1; a possible D gene is TRBD2 (5 bases). V lost 0 bases, J lost 4 bases, and 8 bases lay in between. Germline lookup yields CDR1 SGDLS and CDR2 YYNGEE. There are 14 residues in the CDR3. CDR3 sequence reads: CASSVAGTYNEQFF. CDR3 sequence (DNA): TGTGCCAGCAGCGTAGCGGGAACATACAATGAGCAGTTCTTC. The whole variable domain, remainder taken from reference TRBV9 and TRBJ2-1, is DSGVTQTPKHLITATGQRVTLRCSPRSGDLSVYWYQQSLDQGLQFLIQYYNGEERAKGNILERFSAQQFPDLHSELNLSSLELGDSALYFCASSVAGTYNEQFFGPGTRLTVL.

The chain employs TRBV27 and TRBJ1-5, with a tentative D call TRBD1 (5 bases). Looked up from germline, CDR1 is MNHEY and CDR2 is SMNVEV (reference sequence). The V and J ends lost 7 bases and 2 bases respectively, with 12 bases between them. This CDR3 comprises 14 residues. The CDR3 here is CASTSLTGNQPQHF. In DNA form, the CDR3 reads TGTGCCAGCACCTCACTGACAGGCAATCAGCCCCAGCATTTT.

The gene calls are TRBV4-3 and TRBJ2-7; 9 nucleotides align to TRBD2. Germline assignment: CDR1 LGHNA and CDR2 YSLEER. Trimming took 0 bases from V and 2 from J; bases not matched to a gene: 8. This CDR3 spans 17 amino acids. In nucleotides, the CDR3 is TGCGCCAGCAGCCAAGATATGGGGTCTAGCGGGACCTACGAGCAGTACTTC. It encodes CASSQDMGSSGTYEQYF.